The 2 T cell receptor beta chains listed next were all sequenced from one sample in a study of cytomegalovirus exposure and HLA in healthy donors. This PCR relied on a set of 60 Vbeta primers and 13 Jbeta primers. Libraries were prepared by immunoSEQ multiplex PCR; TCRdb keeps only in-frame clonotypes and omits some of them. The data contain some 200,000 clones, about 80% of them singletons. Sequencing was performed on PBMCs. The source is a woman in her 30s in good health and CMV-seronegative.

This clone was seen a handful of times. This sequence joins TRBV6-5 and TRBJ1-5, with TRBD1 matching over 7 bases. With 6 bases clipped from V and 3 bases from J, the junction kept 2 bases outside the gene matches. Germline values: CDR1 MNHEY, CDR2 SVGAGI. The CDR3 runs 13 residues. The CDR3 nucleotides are TGTGCCAGCAGGACAGGGAACAATCAGCCCCAGCATTTT. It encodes CASRTGNNQPQHF.

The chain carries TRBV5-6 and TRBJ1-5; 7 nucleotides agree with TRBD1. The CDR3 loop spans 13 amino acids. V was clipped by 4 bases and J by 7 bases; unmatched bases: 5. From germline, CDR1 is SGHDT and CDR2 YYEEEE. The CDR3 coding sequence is TGTGCCAGCAGCAAGGGGGCCTGGCAGCCCCAGCATTTT. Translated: CASSKGAWQPQHF.